These 20 T cell receptor beta chains came from one sample sequenced in a study of shared clonotypes between healthy human individuals. Sequencing used immunoSEQ multiplex PCR; TCRdb keeps in-frame clones, though not all of them. The sample records over 400,000 clones, about 96% being singletons. Sequencing was performed on naive CD4+ T cells sorted from blood. Subset specified: CD45RA+ positively selected. The receptors shown here come from a woman aged 25 to 45 in good health.

This CDR3 reads CSGKLAAKGTDTQYF. The CDR3 DNA sequence: TGCAGCGGGAAACTAGCGGCTAAGGGCACAGATACGCAGTATTTT. The chain recombines TRBV29-1 with TRBJ2-3; 8 bases fit TRBD2. V lost 7 bases to trimming and J lost 1 base; unmatched junction nucleotides: 10. The length of the CDR3 is 15 residues. CDR1 and CDR2 from the germline V gene are SQVTM and ANQGSEA.

The chain has TRBV4-1 and TRBJ2-7; TRBD2 matches at 9 bases. V shed 4 bases, J shed 0 bases, and the junction held 10 bases outside the gene matches. The CDR3 is 17 amino acids. The germline V gene has CDR1 MGHRA and CDR2 YSYEKL. The CDR3 spells CASSLKGAGGPSYEQYF. The CDR3 DNA is TGCGCCAGCAGCCTCAAGGGGGCGGGAGGGCCCTCCTACGAGCAGTACTTC.

J is TRBJ2-7 and V is TRBV5-4, with D possibly TRBD1 on 6 matching bases. The V gene lost 10 bases and the J gene lost 2 bases, with 16 bases spanning the gap. This CDR3 is 13 amino acids long. The V gene's germline CDR1 is SGHNT and CDR2 YYREEE (reference sequence). The CDR3: CASSRTETYEQYF. The CDR3 bases are TGTGCCTCTTCGAGGACAGAAACCTACGAGCAGTACTTC.

V usage is TRBV19 and J usage is TRBJ1-4, with D uncertain. V dropped 6 bases and J dropped 7 bases, with 21 bases sitting between them. The germline CDR1 and CDR2 sequences are LNHDA and SQIVND (reference sequence). This CDR3 has 16 amino acids. For the CDR3, the DNA is TGTGCCAGTAGCACCCCCCCGGGCGGGGTGATTGAAAAACTGTTTTTT. Translated, it gives CASSTPPGGVIEKLFF.

The chain carries TRBV28 and TRBJ1-4; D is uncertain. The germline V gene has CDR1 MDHEN and CDR2 SYDVKM. Deletions cut 5 bases from V and 0 bases from J, with 7 bases between. CDR3 length: 14 amino acids. The CDR3 here is CASSELATNEKLFF. The CDR3 nucleotides read TGTGCCAGCAGTGAGTTGGCAACTAATGAAAAACTGTTTTTT.

V is TRBV7-2 and J is TRBJ2-7, with 10 bases fitting TRBD2. This CDR3 is built from 16 residues. Germline V CDR1 and CDR2: SGHTA, FQGNSA. J was trimmed by 1 base and V by 5 bases; bases with no gene match: 8. The chain's CDR3 is CASSNTGLALSYEQYF. The CDR3 DNA is TGTGCCAGCAGCAACACGGGACTAGCGCTATCCTACGAGCAGTACTTC.

The chain recombines TRBV7-2 with TRBJ2-1; possible D gene TRBD1, 6 bases. This CDR3 region has 17 residues. Germline V gene lookup returns CDR1 SGHTA and CDR2 FQGNSA. V was pared by 2 bases and J by 9 bases, with 23 bases between. CDR3 in amino acids: CASSLNLGRALGGEQFF. The CDR3 DNA reads as TGTGCCAGCAGCTTAAATTTGGGTAGGGCCCTAGGGGGTGAGCAGTTCTTC.

The genes are TRBV11-2 and TRBJ2-5; D unresolved. In germline, CDR1 is SGHAT, CDR2 FQNNGV. V was clipped by 3 bases and J by 1 base, with 9 bases between them. The CDR3 is 14 residues long. CDR3 sequence reads: CASSFSTLQETQYF. The CDR3 coding sequence is TGTGCCAGCAGCTTTAGCACCCTCCAAGAGACCCAGTACTTC.

As regards this clone: The same CDR3 is also encoded by other DNA sequences in this sample. The rearrangement joins TRBV28 to TRBJ2-1; D is undetermined. Looked up from germline, CDR1 is MDHEN and CDR2 is SYDVKM. Deletions cut 1 base from V and 5 bases from J, with 6 bases between. The CDR3 covers 13 residues. The CDR3 nucleotides read TGTGCCAGCAGTTTATTGGGTCACAATGAGCAGTTCTTC. This gives the protein CASSLLGHNEQFF.

The chain employs TRBV19 and TRBJ2-1; D perhaps matches TRBD2 (5 bases). V lost 7 bases, J lost 5 bases, and 15 bases lay in between. The germline V gene encodes CDR1 LNHDA and CDR2 SQIVND (reference sequence). The length of the CDR3 is 14 residues. As DNA, the CDR3 is TGTGCCAGTATTTCGGGGAACCTGAACAATGAGCAGTTCTTC. Translation gives CASISGNLNNEQFF.

This clone was recorded only once. The genes are TRBV9 and TRBJ1-2, with 10 bases aligning to TRBD1. The germline V gene encodes CDR1 SGDLS and CDR2 YYNGEE. The CDR3 has 15 residues. V was pared by 0 bases and J by 4 bases, with 3 bases of the junction left unmatched. In DNA form, the CDR3 reads TGTGCCAGCAGCGTAGCGACAGGGGGCCGCTATGGCTACACCTTC. This encodes CASSVATGGRYGYTF.

The chain uses TRBV19 and TRBJ1-5; D perhaps matches TRBD1 (6 bases). CDR1 and CDR2 from the germline V gene are LNHDA and SQIVND (reference sequence). The CDR3 has 17 amino acids. V was trimmed by 3 bases and J by 1 base, leaving 16 bases between them. This chain's CDR3 is CASSILLQGGSNQPQHF. In DNA form, the CDR3 reads TGTGCCAGTAGTATCTTATTACAGGGAGGAAGCAATCAGCCCCAGCATTTT.

The chain links TRBV4-1 to TRBJ2-5; D tentatively fits TRBD1 or TRBD2 (5 bases each). The J call may be incorrect, as the DNA end agrees better with TRBJ2-7. Germline assignment: CDR1 MGHRA and CDR2 YSYEKL. CDR3 size: 17 residues. This chain's CDR3 is CASSQYTGTPIDHEQYF. The CDR3 nucleotides read TGCGCCAGCAGCCAATATACCGGGACGCCGATCGACCACGAGCAGTACTTC.

V and J are TRBV30 and TRBJ1-5, with 8 bases identical to TRBD1. V trimming: 1 base; J trimming: 9 bases; junction bases outside the gene matches: 8. The CDR3 is 14 amino acids. Germline CDR1 GTSNPN, CDR2 SVGIG (reference sequence). This CDR3 reads CAWSGDRLILPQHF. As DNA, the CDR3 is TGTGCCTGGAGTGGGGACAGGTTAATATTGCCCCAGCATTTT.

The rearrangement uses TRBV4-1 and TRBJ2-2; D is ambiguous. V was trimmed by 4 bases and J by 5 bases, leaving 8 bases between them. The CDR3 runs to 13 residues. CDR1 is MGHRA, CDR2 YSYEKL, per germline. The CDR3 DNA is TGCGCCAGCAGCCTAGAAGGAACCGGGGAGCTGTTTTTT. It encodes CASSLEGTGELFF.

V is TRBV18 and J is TRBJ1-3; D call uncertain. The CDR3 sequence is 16 residues long. Germline CDR1 and CDR2: KGHSH and LQKENI. Between the trimmed V and J ends, which lost 2 bases and 0 bases, there was a span of 11 bases. The CDR3 sequence is CASSPISNPSGNTIYF. CDR3 DNA sequence: TGTGCCAGCTCACCAATATCGAATCCCTCTGGAAACACCATATATTTT. Full variable domain (outside the CDR3, taken from reference TRBV18 and TRBJ1-3): NAGVMQNPRHLVRRRGQEARLRCSPMKGHSHVYWYRQLPEEGLKFMVYLQKENIIDESGMPKERFSAEFPKEGPSILRIQQVVRGDSAAYFCASSPISNPSGNTIYFGEGSWLTVV.

V and J are TRBV5-1 and TRBJ2-7; D call uncertain. The CDR3 totals 13 residues. Germline CDR1 SGHRS, CDR2 YFSETQ. V lost 0 bases and J lost 3, with 7 bases in between. CDR3 sequence: CASSLAELYEQYF. In DNA form, the CDR3 reads TGCGCCAGCAGCTTGGCGGAACTCTACGAGCAGTACTTC.

Written as DNA, the CDR3 is TGTGCCACCAGCAGAGATAGGGCGGATGAAAAACTGTTTTTT. It is translated as CATSRDRADEKLFF. The chain combines TRBV15 with TRBJ1-4, with D unresolved. The V and J ends lost 0 bases and 6 bases respectively, with 8 bases between them. Germline V lookup: CDR1 LNHNV, CDR2 YYDKDF (reference sequence). This CDR3 has 14 residues.

This clone was seen only once. J is TRBJ1-5 and V is TRBV28; D ambiguous. Trimming removed 3 bases at V and 5 bases at J, with 5 bases between. The germline CDR1 and CDR2 sequences are MDHEN and SYDVKM. CDR3 length: 12 amino acids. CDR3 coding DNA: TGTGCCAGCAGTTTGAGCTATCAGCCCCAGCATTTT. Translating gives CASSLSYQPQHF.

The genes are TRBV28 and TRBJ2-4; D not certain. CDR3 size: 14 residues. CDR1 and CDR2 (germline): MDHEN, SYDVKM. V was pared by 3 bases and J by 8 bases, with 14 bases between. The CDR3 is CASSFPSRRDIQYF. CDR3 coding DNA: TGTGCCAGCAGTTTTCCGTCGAGGAGAGACATTCAGTACTTC.